Following are 30 T cell receptor beta chains from one sample sequenced in a study of tumor-infiltrating lymphocytes in primary liver carcinoma. Co-extraction of both nucleic acids (RNA and DNA) used roughly 19-33 mg of unsorted bulk tissue. Starting from around 500 ng of total RNA, TCR beta cDNA was produced with a primer in the constant region. Amplification in three nested multiplex PCR rounds with slightly modified ARM-PCR gave rise to TCR beta libraries. TRBV1-TRBV30 forward primers and a C-beta reverse primer were used in the first two PCR rounds, which each ran for approximately 11 cycles. TCRdb re-called the multiplex PCR reads with MiXCR, one entry per CDR3 protein. The sample consists of 80,000 to 100,000 distinct CDR3 sequences, 68% of them appearing once. Sample: tumor-adjacent normal liver tissue. Source of these receptors: a man aged 35 to 55 with primary liver carcinoma and hepatitis B virus infection.

In regard to this clonotype: Here the CDR3 omits its conserved ending phenylalanine or tryptophan, so a read error is the likely source. The chain joins TRBV29-1 to TRBJ2-5; 8 bases match TRBD2. CDR3 length: 13 residues. Germline CDR1 is SQVTM and CDR2 is ANQGSEA. CDR3 in amino acids: CSIERGGAETQYL. The DNA of the CDR3 is TGCAGCATTGAACGGGGGGGCGCGGAGACCCAGTACCTC.

Worth noting for this clonotype: A read error may explain this, as a much larger clone is one base away. V and J are TRBV4-1 and TRBJ2-5; either TRBD1 or TRBD2 may fit D (5 bases each). The CDR3 contains 15 residues. Germline CDR1 reads MGHRA; CDR2 reads YSYEKL. The CDR3 nucleotides are TGCGCCAGCAGCCAAGATTCAGGGCACGGGGAGATCCAGTACTTC. It yields the protein CASSQDSGHGEIQYF.

The chain is built from TRBV28 and TRBJ2-2; weak D call: TRBD2 (6 bases). This CDR3 has 17 residues. CDR1 is MDHEN, CDR2 SYDVKM, per germline. The V end lost 7 bases, the J end lost 5 bases, and 23 bases lay between the germline ends. The CDR3 region is CASTSSDGIGRTGELFF. As DNA, the CDR3 is TGTGCCAGCACCTCCTCCGACGGGATAGGGAGGACCGGGGAGCTGTTTTTT.

Worth noting for this clonotype: Given a much more abundant clone one base away, this may be a read error. The CDR3 spells CASSPGEYSGANILTF. The DNA of the CDR3 is TGTGCCAGCAGCCCCGGGGAATACTCTGGGGCCAACATCCTGACTTTC. The chain uses TRBV4-2 and TRBJ2-6; D possibly matches TRBD1 or TRBD2 (5 bases each). The CDR3 is made up of 16 amino acids. The germline gives CDR1 LGHNA, CDR2 YNFKEQ.

On this clonotype itself: It may be a read error: a sequence one base away is much more abundant. CDR3: CASATSGRNEQFF. In DNA form, the CDR3 reads TGTGCCAGCGCGACTAGCGGCCGCAATGAGCAGTTCTTC. This chain connects TRBV7-3 to TRBJ2-1; 9 bases line up with TRBD2. The CDR3 consists of 13 residues. In germline, CDR1 is SGHTA, CDR2 FQGTGA. V lost 8 bases and J lost 6; bases outside the gene matches: 5.

Concerning this clonotype: One end of the junction is discordant with germline, which a read error may explain. V gene TRBV24-1 combines with J gene TRBJ2-5; 9 bases map to TRBD1. This CDR3 has 14 amino acids. In germline, CDR1 is KGHDR, CDR2 SFDVKD. CDR3: CATSSGQGQGTQYF. DNA of the CDR3: TGTGCCACCAGTTCGGGACAGGGTCAAGGGACCCAGTACTTC.

The chain carries TRBV11-2 and TRBJ2-3; D unclear. The CDR3 sequence is 13 residues long. Germline CDR1 SGHAT, CDR2 FQNNGV. V dropped 7 bases and J dropped 5 bases, with 13 bases sitting between them. The DNA for the CDR3 is TGTGCCAGCACCTCCATCGCGGTAGATACGCAGTATTTT. Translated: CASTSIAVDTQYF. Based on the CDR3 plus reference TRBV11-2 and TRBJ2-3, the full variable domain is EAGVAQSPRYKIIEKRQSVAFWCNPISGHATLYWYQQILGQGPKLLIQFQNNGVVDDSQLPKDRFSAERLKGVDSTLKIQPAKLEDSAVYLCASTSIAVDTQYFGPGTRLTVL.

For this clonotype: The germline gene is not matched at one end of the junction; a read error may be the cause. V and J are TRBV29-1 and TRBJ1-3; the D gene is possibly TRBD1 (6 bases). CDR3 length: 14 amino acids. Germline V CDR1 and CDR2: SQVTM, ANQGSEA. The CDR3 nucleotides are TGTAGCGTTGGGAGGGGGGACTCTGGAAACACCATATATTTT. Translating it yields CSVGRGDSGNTIYF.

Points on this clonotype: Without the conserved terminal phenylalanine or tryptophan, this CDR3 likely stems from a read error. V is TRBV6-1 and J is TRBJ1-5; D is unclear. The CDR3 loop spans 15 amino acids. In germline, CDR1 is MNHNS, CDR2 SASEGT. The CDR3 DNA sequence: TGTGCCAGCTGTGAACGGGGTCTTGGCAATCAGACCCAGCATTAT. It yields the protein CASCERGLGNQTQHY.

For this clonotype: The CDR3 does not close with the conserved phenylalanine or tryptophan, likely indicating a read error. V and J are TRBV4-2 and TRBJ2-2; tentative D call: TRBD2 (5 bases). The germline V gene encodes CDR1 LGHNA and CDR2 YNFKEQ. There are 14 residues in the CDR3. CDR3 residues: CASSPGENTGELFL. DNA of the CDR3: TGTGCCAGCAGCCCTGGCGAGAACACCGGGGAACTGTTTCTT.

About this clonotype itself: At one of its ends the junction is not consistent with the germline gene, which may arise from a read error. The chain is built from TRBV11-2 and TRBJ2-5, with TRBD1 matching over 7 bases. Germline loops: CDR1 SGHAT, CDR2 FQNNGV. The CDR3 runs to 15 residues. CDR3 DNA: TGTGCCAGCAACACCAGGACAGGCCTCCAAGAGACCCATTACTTC. This sequence encodes CASNTRTGLQETHYF. The full variable domain, completed using reference TRBV11-2 and TRBJ2-5, is EAGVAQSPRYKIIEKRQSVAFWCNPISGHATLYWYQQILGQGPKLLIQFQNNGVVDDSQLPKDRFSAERLKGVDSTLKIQPAKLEDSAVYLCASNTRTGLQETHYFGPGTRLLVL.

Note on this clonotype: This may come from a read error, since a much larger clone is one base off. The chain links TRBV29-1 to TRBJ2-5; tentatively, D is TRBD1 or TRBD2 (5 bases each). V shed 3 bases and J shed 2 bases, with 7 bases lying between them. CDR1 and CDR2 from the germline V gene are SQVTM and ANQGSEA. CDR3 length: 12 amino acids. The CDR3 region has the DNA TGCAGCGTTGACAGGGAGCAAGAGACCCAGTACTTC. It yields the protein CSVDREQETQYF.

The gene calls are TRBV20-1 and TRBJ2-1, with 11 nucleotides matching TRBD2. V lost 5 bases to trimming and J lost 7 bases; unmatched junction nucleotides: 4. The germline V gene encodes CDR1 DFQATT and CDR2 SNEGSKA (reference sequence). The CDR3 is 13 amino acids. This chain's CDR3 is CSAPSGRYNEQFF. The CDR3, as DNA: TGCAGTGCTCCTAGCGGGAGGTATAATGAGCAGTTCTTC.

On this clonotype: This sequence may be a read error, since a much larger clone differs from it by one base. This chain uses TRBV6-1 with TRBJ2-1, with D unclear. CDR3 length equals 13 residues. The germline V gene encodes CDR1 MNHNS and CDR2 SASEGT. The CDR3 nucleotides are TGTACCACCTCAGCAGAAGCGTACAATGAGCAGTTCTTC. Amino acid sequence: CTTSAEAYNEQFF.

Concerning this clonotype itself: A much larger clone differs by one base, so this may be a read error. The V and J genes are TRBV9 and TRBJ1-6; maybe TRBD1 (5 bases). The CDR3 extends over 17 amino acids. Germline V CDR1 and CDR2: SGDLS, YYNGEE. CDR3 amino acids: CASSVGDFGADNSPFHF. The CDR3 bases are TGTGCCAGCAGCGTAGGTGATTTTGGGGCCGACAATTCACCCTTCCACTTT.

This clonotype appeared many times. This sequence joins TRBV20-1 and TRBJ2-1; D is uncertain. V gave up 0 bases and J gave up 7 bases, with 13 bases separating them. The germline V gene encodes CDR1 DFQATT and CDR2 SNEGSKA (reference sequence). The CDR3 length is 14 residues. In DNA form, the CDR3 reads TGCAGTGCTAGAGATGGTCTGGGGTCGAATGAGCAGTTCTTC. Its translation is CSARDGLGSNEQFF.

This clonotype was observed at least ten times. The chain uses TRBV13 and TRBJ2-5; D is uncertain. Trimming took off 2 bases at V and 0 bases at J, with 1 base between the two ends. The CDR3 consists of 12 residues. Germline CDR1 is PRHDT and CDR2 is FYEKMQ (reference sequence). The CDR3 loop reads CASSLHQETQYF. The CDR3 DNA reads TGTGCCAGCAGCTTACACCAAGAGACCCAGTACTTC.

The genes are TRBV7-3 and TRBJ2-3; 9 bases match TRBD2. This CDR3 is built from 15 residues. V was clipped by 2 bases and J by 4 bases; unmatched bases: 4. Per the germline V gene, CDR1 is SGHTA and CDR2 is FQGTGA. CDR3 sequence: CASSLFSGSADTQYF. The DNA of the CDR3 is TGTGCCAGCAGCTTATTTAGCGGGAGTGCAGATACGCAGTATTTT.

For this clonotype: In this CDR3 the conserved last residue, phenylalanine or tryptophan, is missing, so a read error is likely. Because the CDR3's place on the DNA is in doubt, the DNA is left out and the CDR3 is given as listed by TCRdb. The V call is TRBV29-1, the J call TRBJ2-1; TRBD1 is taken as the D call from the table, unchecked against the DNA. Ends included, the CDR3 has 13 residues. CDR1 is SQVTM and CDR2 is ANQGSEA in the germline V gene. The CDR3 spells CTADRDRGDEQVI.

The count of this clonotype is one. The chain uses TRBV28 and TRBJ1-2; 7 positions match TRBD1. The CDR3 runs to 15 residues. V lost 6 bases, J lost 5 bases, and 12 bases stayed unmatched. Germline assignment: CDR1 MDHEN and CDR2 SYDVKM. DNA of the CDR3: TGTGCCAGCAGAGGCGACAGGGAGGGATGGTATGGCTACACCTTC. The encoded protein is CASRGDREGWYGYTF.

As regards this clonotype: The conserved phenylalanine or tryptophan is not found at the CDR3 terminus, so this likely reflects a read error. The chain uses TRBV11-2 and TRBJ2-7, with D perhaps matching TRBD1 or TRBD2 (5 bases each). The CDR3 contains 15 residues. Germline V CDR1 and CDR2: SGHAT, FQNNGV. V was pared by 5 bases and J by 6 bases, with 20 bases between. CDR3 nucleotides: TGTGCCAGCAGCCCAGGGCCGGGGACGACCTGCGAGCAGTACTCC. This translates into CASSPGPGTTCEQYS.

A word on this clonotype: The junction differs from germline at one of its ends, possibly a read error. The rearrangement links TRBV4-1 to TRBJ2-3; maybe TRBD1 (5 bases). CDR1 and CDR2 (germline): MGHRA, YSYEKL. The CDR3 totals 17 residues. CDR3 DNA sequence: TGCGCCAGGAGCCAAGAATACAGGCGAGGTGGGGCAGATACACAGTATTTT. Amino acids: CARSQEYRRGGADTQYF.

This clonotype is a singleton in its sample. CDR3 in amino acids: CASSPGPPYWQYF. CDR3 sequence (DNA): TGTGCCAGCAGCCCAGGACCGCCTTACTGGCAGTACTTC. The chain uses TRBV11-2 and TRBJ2-7; D not resolved. V was trimmed by 5 bases and J by 9 bases, leaving 17 bases between them. Germline V gene data show CDR1 as SGHAT and CDR2 as FQNNGV. The CDR3 sequence is 13 residues long.

This clonotype was seen just once. At one end, the junction sequence differs from germline, possibly due to a read error. The rearrangement joins TRBV29-1 to TRBJ2-3, with 11 bases lining up with TRBD1. Germline CDR1 is SQVTM and CDR2 is ANQGSEA. The CDR3 is made up of 14 amino acids. CDR3 sequence (DNA): TGCAGCGTCTCCGGACAGGGGGCCCTCGATACGCGGTATTTT. Translating gives CSVSGQGALDTRYF.

The chain joins TRBV7-8 to TRBJ2-1, with a possible D match to TRBD2 (5 bases). In germline, CDR1 is SGHVS, CDR2 FQNEAQ. The CDR3 runs 15 residues. V lost 3 bases and J 2 bases, leaving 11 bases between the germline ends. The CDR3 spells CASSFGTGTYNEQFF. CDR3 DNA sequence: TGTGCCAGCAGCTTTGGCACGGGGACCTACAATGAGCAGTTCTTC.

Points on this clonotype: A read error may explain this, as a much larger clone is one base away. The CDR3 loop reads CSSSREPQHF. The CDR3 nucleotides are TGCAGCTCCTCCCGCGAGCCCCAGCATTTT. This chain joins TRBV29-1 and TRBJ1-5; no clear D. Trimming cost V 8 bases and J 8 bases, with 10 bases left between them. The CDR3 consists of 10 residues. CDR1 and CDR2 from the germline V gene are SQVTM and ANQGSEA.

Points on this clonotype: A much larger clone differs by one base, so this may be a read error. This CDR3 fails to terminate in the conserved phenylalanine or tryptophan, so it likely reflects a read error. The chain links TRBV6-2 or TRBV6-3 to TRBJ2-5; D remains unclear. V was pared by 8 bases and J by 5 bases, with 18 bases between. The CDR3 is 14 amino acids. Germline CDR1 and CDR2: MNHEY and SVGEGT. The CDR3: CASGERALEETQYI. The CDR3 DNA follows: TGTGCCAGCGGCGAGCGTGCCCTCGAGGAGACCCAGTACATC.

Worth noting for this clonotype: At one end, the junction sequence differs from germline, possibly due to a read error. V is TRBV11-2 and J is TRBJ1-2, with no clear D. The CDR3 is 14 residues long. The germline gives CDR1 SGHAT, CDR2 FQNNGV. In nucleotides, the CDR3 is TGTGACAGCAGCATCACTGGTCCGTTAAATGGTTACACCTTC. It specifies CDSSITGPLNGYTF.

Of note for this clonotype: Given the absence of the conserved phenylalanine or tryptophan at the CDR3 end, a read error is likely. The V and J genes are TRBV4-1 and TRBJ2-1; D is perhaps TRBD1 (6 bases). With 4 bases removed from V and 4 bases from J, the gap between germline ends came to 11 bases. CDR1 is MGHRA and CDR2 is YSYEKL in the germline V gene. The CDR3 extends over 14 amino acids. The DNA of the CDR3 is TGCGCCAGCAGCCTGGGACAAGGTTACAATGAGCAGTTCCTC. This gives the protein CASSLGQGYNEQFL.

With respect to this clonotype: This may arise from a read error, as a much more abundant clone is one base away. The rearrangement joins TRBV10-3 to TRBJ1-6; tentatively, D is TRBD1 (6 bases). This CDR3 is built from 17 residues. Germline lookup yields CDR1 ENHRY and CDR2 SYGVKD. CDR3 residues: CAISSPGQGLNNSPLLF. The CDR3 DNA reads TGTGCCATCAGTTCTCCGGGACAAGGACTTAATAATTCACCCCTCCTCTTT.